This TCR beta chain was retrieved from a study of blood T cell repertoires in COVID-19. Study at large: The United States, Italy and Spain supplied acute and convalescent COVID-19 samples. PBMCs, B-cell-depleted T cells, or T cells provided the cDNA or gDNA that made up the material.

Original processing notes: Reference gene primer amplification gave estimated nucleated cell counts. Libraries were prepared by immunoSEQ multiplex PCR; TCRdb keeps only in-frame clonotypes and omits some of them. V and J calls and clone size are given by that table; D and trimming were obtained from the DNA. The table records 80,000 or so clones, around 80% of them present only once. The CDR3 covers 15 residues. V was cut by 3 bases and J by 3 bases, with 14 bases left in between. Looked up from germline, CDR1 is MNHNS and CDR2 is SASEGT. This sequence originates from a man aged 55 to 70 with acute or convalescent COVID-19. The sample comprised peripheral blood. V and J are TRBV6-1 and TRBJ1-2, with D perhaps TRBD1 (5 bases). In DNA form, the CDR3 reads TGTGCCAGCAGTGAGCAAGACAGATCCTACTATGGCTACACCTTC. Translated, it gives CASSEQDRSYYGYTF.